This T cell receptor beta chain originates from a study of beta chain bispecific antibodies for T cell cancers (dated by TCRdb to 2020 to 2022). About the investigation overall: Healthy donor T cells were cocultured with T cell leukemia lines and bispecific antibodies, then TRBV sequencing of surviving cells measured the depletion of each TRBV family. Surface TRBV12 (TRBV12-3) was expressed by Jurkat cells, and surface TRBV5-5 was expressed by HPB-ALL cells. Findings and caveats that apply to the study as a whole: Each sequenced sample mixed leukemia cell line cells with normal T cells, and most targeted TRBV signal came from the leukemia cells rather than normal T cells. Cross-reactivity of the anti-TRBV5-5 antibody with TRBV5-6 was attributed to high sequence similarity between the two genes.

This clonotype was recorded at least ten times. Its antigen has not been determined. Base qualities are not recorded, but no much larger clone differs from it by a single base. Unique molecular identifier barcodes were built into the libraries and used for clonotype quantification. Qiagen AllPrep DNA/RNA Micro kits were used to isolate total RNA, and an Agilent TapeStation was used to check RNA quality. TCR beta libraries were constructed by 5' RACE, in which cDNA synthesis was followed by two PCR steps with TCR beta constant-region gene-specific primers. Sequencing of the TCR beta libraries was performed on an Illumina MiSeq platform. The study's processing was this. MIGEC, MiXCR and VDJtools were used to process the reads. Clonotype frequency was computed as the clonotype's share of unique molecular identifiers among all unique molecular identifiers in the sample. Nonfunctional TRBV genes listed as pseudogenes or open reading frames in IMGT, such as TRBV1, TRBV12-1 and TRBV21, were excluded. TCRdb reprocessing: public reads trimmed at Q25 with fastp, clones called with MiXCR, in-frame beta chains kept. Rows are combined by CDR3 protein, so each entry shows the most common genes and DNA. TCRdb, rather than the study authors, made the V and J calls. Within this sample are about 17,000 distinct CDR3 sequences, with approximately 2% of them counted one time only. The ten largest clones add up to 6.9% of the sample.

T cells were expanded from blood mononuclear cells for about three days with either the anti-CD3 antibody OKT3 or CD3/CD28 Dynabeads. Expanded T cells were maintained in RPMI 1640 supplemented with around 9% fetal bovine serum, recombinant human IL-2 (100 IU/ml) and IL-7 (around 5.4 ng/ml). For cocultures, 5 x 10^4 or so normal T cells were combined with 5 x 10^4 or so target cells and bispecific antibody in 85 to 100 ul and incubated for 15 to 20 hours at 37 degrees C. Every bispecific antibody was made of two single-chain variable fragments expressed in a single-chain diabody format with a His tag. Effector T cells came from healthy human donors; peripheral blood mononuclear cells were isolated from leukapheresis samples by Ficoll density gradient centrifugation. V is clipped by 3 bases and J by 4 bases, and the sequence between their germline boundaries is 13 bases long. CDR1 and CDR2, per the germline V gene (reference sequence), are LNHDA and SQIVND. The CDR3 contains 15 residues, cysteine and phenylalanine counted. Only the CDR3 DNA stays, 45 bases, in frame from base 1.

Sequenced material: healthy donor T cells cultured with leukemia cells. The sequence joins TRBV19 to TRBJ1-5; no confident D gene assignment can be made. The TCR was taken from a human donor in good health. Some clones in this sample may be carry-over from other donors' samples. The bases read TGTGCCAGTAGTATCCTCGCGGGCGGTAATCAGCCCCAGCATTTT. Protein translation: CASSILAGGNQPQHF.